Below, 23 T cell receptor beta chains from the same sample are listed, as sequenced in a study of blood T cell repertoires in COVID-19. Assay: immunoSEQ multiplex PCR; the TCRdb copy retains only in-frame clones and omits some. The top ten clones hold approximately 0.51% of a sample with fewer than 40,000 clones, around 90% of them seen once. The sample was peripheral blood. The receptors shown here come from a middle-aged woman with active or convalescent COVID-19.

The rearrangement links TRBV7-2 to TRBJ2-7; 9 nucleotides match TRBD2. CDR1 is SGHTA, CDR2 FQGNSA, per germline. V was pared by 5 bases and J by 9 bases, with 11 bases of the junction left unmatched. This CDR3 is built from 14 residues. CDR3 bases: TGTGCCAGCAGCCAAGGAACTAGCGGGTTTGTGCAGTACTTC. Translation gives CASSQGTSGFVQYF.

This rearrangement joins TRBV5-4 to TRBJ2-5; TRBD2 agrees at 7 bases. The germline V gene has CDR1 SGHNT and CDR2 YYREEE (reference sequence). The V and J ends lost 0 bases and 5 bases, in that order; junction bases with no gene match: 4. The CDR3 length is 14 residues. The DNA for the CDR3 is TGTGCCAGCAGCTTGGCGTCTAGCGGCGAGACCCAGTACTTC. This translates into CASSLASSGETQYF.

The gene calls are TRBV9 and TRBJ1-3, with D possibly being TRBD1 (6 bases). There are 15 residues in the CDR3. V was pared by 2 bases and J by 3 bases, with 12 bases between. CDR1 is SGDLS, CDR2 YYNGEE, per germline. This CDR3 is CASSVQGSYGNTIYF. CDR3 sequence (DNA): TGTGCCAGCAGCGTCCAGGGGTCTTATGGAAACACCATATATTTT.

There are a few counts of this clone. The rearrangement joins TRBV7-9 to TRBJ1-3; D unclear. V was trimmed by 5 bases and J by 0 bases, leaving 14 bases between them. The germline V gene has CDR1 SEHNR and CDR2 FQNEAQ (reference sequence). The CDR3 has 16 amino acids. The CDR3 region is CASSPARSPSGNTIYF. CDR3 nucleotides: TGTGCCAGCAGCCCGGCCAGGTCCCCCTCTGGAAACACCATATATTTT.

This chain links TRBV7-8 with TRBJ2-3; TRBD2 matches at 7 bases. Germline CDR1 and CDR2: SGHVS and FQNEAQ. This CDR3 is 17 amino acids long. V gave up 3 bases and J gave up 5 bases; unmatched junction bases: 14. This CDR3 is CASSFTLPGGGLDTQYF. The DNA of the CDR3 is TGTGCCAGCAGCTTTACCCTCCCGGGGGGAGGGTTAGATACGCAGTATTTT.

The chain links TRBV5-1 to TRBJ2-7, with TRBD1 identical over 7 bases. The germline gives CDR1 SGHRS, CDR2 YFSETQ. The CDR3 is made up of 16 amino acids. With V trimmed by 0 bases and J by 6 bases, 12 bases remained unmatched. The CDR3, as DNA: TGCGCCAGCAGCTTGGATCCGCCAGGGGGTTACGGCGAGCAGTACTTC. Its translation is CASSLDPPGGYGEQYF. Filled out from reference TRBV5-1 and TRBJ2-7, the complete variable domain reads KAGVTQTPRYLIKTRGQQVTLSCSPISGHRSVSWYQQTPGQGLQFLFEYFSETQRNKGNFPGRFSGRQFSNSRSEMNVSTLELGDSALYLCASSLDPPGGYGEQYFGPGTRLTVT.

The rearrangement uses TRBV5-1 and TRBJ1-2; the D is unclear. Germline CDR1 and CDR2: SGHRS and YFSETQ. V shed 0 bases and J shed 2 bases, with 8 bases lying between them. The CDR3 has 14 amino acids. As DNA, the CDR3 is TGCGCCAGCAGCTTGGACCAGGCGAACTATGGCTACACCTTC. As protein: CASSLDQANYGYTF. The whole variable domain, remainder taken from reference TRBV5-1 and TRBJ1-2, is KAGVTQTPRYLIKTRGQQVTLSCSPISGHRSVSWYQQTPGQGLQFLFEYFSETQRNKGNFPGRFSGRQFSNSRSEMNVSTLELGDSALYLCASSLDQANYGYTFGSGTRLTVV.

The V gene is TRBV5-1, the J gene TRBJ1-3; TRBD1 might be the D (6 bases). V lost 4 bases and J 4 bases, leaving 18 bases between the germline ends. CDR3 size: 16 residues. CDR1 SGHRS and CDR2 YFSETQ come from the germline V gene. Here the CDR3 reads CASSPSRTAGGNTIYF. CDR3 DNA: TGCGCCAGCAGCCCTTCACGGACAGCGGGGGGAAACACCATATATTTT. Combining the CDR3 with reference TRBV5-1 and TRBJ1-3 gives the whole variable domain KAGVTQTPRYLIKTRGQQVTLSCSPISGHRSVSWYQQTPGQGLQFLFEYFSETQRNKGNFPGRFSGRQFSNSRSEMNVSTLELGDSALYLCASSPSRTAGGNTIYFGEGSWLTVV.

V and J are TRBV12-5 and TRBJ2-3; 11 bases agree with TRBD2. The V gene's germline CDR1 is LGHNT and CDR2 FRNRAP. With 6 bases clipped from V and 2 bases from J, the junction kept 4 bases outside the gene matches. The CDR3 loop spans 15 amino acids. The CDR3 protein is CASGMGLADTDTQYF. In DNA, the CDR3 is TGTGCTAGTGGCATGGGACTAGCGGACACAGATACGCAGTATTTT.

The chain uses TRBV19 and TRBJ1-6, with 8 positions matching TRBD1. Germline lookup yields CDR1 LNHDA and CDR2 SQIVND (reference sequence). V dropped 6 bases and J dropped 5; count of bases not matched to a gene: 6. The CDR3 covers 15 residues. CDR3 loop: CASRVRQGNNSPLHF. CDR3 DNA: TGTGCCAGTAGGGTCCGACAGGGGAATAATTCACCCCTCCACTTT.

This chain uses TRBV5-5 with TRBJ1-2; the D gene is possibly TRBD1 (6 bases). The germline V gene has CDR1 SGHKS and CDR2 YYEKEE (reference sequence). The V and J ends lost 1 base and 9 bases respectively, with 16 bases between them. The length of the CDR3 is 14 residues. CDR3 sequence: CASSLPPGASSYTF. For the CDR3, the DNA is TGTGCCAGCAGCTTGCCCCCAGGGGCCTCAAGCTACACCTTC.

CDR3 DNA: TGTGCCAGCAGAGTTTACAGGGCAAGCTCCTACAATGAGCAGTTCTTC. Translating it yields CASRVYRASSYNEQFF. The chain employs TRBV28 and TRBJ2-1; D possibly corresponds to TRBD1 (6 bases). Germline V gene data show CDR1 as MDHEN and CDR2 as SYDVKM. Trimming removed 6 bases at V and 0 bases at J, with 15 bases between. The CDR3 loop spans 16 amino acids.

As DNA, the CDR3 is TGTGCCAGCAGCTGGGACAGGGGGGCCCCGGAGACCCAGTACTTC. Amino acids: CASSWDRGAPETQYF. This sequence joins TRBV3-1 (or the pseudogene TRBV3-2) and TRBJ2-5; 11 nucleotides agree with TRBD1. The length of the CDR3 is 15 residues. J gave up 5 bases and V 5 bases, and 7 bases lay outside the gene matches. Germline CDR1 reads LGHDT; CDR2 reads YNNKEL (reference sequence).

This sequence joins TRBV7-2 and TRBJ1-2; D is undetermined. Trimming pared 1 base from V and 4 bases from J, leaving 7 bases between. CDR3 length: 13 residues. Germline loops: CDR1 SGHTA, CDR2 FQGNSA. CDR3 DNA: TGTGCCAGCAGCTTAGACCGGGTCTATGGCTACACCTTC. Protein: CASSLDRVYGYTF.

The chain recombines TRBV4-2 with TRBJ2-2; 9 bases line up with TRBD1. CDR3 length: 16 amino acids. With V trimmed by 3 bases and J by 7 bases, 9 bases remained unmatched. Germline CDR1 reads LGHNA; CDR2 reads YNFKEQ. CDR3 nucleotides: TGTGCCAGCAGCCAGGCCGGGACAGGGCATCACGGGGAGCTGTTTTTT. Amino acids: CASSQAGTGHHGELFF.

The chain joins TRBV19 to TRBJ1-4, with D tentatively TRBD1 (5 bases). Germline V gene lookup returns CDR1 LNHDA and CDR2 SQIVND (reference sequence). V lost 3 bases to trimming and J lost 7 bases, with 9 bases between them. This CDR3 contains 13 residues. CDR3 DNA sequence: TGTGCCAGTAGTATTGGGGGGATTGAAAAACTGTTTTTT. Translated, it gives CASSIGGIEKLFF. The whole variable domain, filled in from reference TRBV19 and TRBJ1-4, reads DGGITQSPKYLFRKEGQNVTLSCEQNLNHDAMYWYRQDPGQGLRLIYYSQIVNDFQKGDIAEGYSVSREKKESFPLTVTSAQKNPTAFYLCASSIGGIEKLFFGSGTQLSVL.

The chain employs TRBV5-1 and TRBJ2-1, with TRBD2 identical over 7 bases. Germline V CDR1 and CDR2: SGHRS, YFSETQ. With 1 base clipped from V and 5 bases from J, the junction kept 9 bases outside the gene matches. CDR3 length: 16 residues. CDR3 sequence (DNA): TGCGCCAGCAGCTTGTTGTCGGGGAGGGCAGACAATGAGCAGTTCTTC. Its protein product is CASSLLSGRADNEQFF.

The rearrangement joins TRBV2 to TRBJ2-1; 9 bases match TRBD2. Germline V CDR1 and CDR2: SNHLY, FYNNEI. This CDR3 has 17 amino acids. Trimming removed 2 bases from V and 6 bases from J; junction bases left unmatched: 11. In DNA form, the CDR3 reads TGTGCCAGCAGTGAATGGGGTAGCGGGAGCGCCCCCAATGAGCAGTTCTTC. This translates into CASSEWGSGSAPNEQFF.

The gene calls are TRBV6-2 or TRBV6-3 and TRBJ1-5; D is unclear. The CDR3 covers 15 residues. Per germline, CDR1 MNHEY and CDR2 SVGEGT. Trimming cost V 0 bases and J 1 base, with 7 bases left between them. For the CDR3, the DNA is TGTGCCAGCAGTTACTCGACTGGAAGCAATCAGCCCCAGCATTTT. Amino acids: CASSYSTGSNQPQHF.

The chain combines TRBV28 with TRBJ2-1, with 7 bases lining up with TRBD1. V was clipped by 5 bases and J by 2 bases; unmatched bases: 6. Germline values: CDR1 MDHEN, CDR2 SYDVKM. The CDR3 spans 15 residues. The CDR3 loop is CASSRDSSPYNEQFF. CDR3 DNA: TGTGCCAGCAGTCGGGACAGTTCGCCCTACAATGAGCAGTTCTTC.

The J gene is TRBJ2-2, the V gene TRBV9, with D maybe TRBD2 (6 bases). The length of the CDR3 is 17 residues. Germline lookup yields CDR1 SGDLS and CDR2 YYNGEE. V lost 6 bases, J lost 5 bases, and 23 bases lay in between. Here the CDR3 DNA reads TGTGCCAGCACCCCGGGACTTCCCCCAGCGGTTACCGGGGAGCTGTTTTTT. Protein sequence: CASTPGLPPAVTGELFF.

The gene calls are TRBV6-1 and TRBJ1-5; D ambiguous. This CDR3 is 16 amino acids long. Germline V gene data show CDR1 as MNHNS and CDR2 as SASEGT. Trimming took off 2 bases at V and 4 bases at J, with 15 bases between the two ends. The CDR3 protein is CASSEPAANRNQPQHF. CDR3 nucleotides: TGTGCCAGCAGTGAACCGGCAGCGAACCGTAATCAGCCCCAGCATTTT.

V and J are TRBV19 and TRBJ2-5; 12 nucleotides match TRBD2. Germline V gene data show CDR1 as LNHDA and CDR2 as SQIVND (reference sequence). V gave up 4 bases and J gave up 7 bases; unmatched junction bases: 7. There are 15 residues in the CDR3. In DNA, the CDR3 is TGTGCCAGTAGTAGACTAGCGGGGGAGGGTCGGACCCAGTACTTC. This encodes CASSRLAGEGRTQYF.